The present T cell receptor beta chain was sequenced within a study of cytomegalovirus exposure and HLA in healthy donors. Study-wide findings and caveats: There were some public TCRs occurring in many donors, but most TCR sequences were rare. In vitro data verified a few CMV-associated chains as specific for CMV antigens.

The CDR3 loop spans 14 amino acids. Trimming took off 0 bases at V and 7 bases at J, with 9 bases between the two ends. Germline CDR1 is SGHAT and CDR2 is FQNNGV. Points on this clone: The antigen is unknown.

Profiled with immunoSEQ multiplex PCR; TCRdb holds only in-frame clones, not every one. This table holds 250,000 to 350,000 clones, approximately 86% found once. The rearrangement links TRBV11-2 to TRBJ1-4; D unclear. The receptor was isolated from a man under 40 in good health and CMV-seronegative. Sequencing was done on a sample of PBMCs. The CDR3 protein is CASSLELSGEKLFF. The CDR3 DNA reads as TGTGCCAGCAGCTTAGAGCTATCGGGTGAAAAACTGTTTTTT.